This T cell receptor (beta chain) was sequenced during a study of T cell responses to AZD1222 COVID-19 vaccine. TCRdb keeps only in-frame clones here, not all; method: immunoSEQ multiplex PCR. The sample lists approximately 46,000 clones, 70% to 90% seen once, with around 1.1% in the top ten. Regarding this clone: Its target is not known.

The CDR3 loop spans 15 amino acids. The germline gives CDR1 SEHNR, CDR2 FQNEAQ (reference sequence). With 2 bases removed from V and 5 bases from J, the gap between germline ends came to 15 bases. General study findings and limits: Among spike-specific TCRs, nearly half reportedly target unmutated variant regions.

The receptor was isolated from an adult who received the AZD1222 COVID-19 vaccine. The sequencing used peripheral blood, collected 28 days after the second AZD1222 dose. This chain connects TRBV7-9 to TRBJ2-5, with D perhaps TRBD1 (7 bases). CDR3 sequence reads: CASSLQGGAKETQYF. CDR3 in DNA: TGTGCCAGCAGCTTACAGGGGGGCGCGAAGGAGACCCAGTACTTC.